A single sample gave rise to the 18 T cell receptor beta chains below, sequenced in a study of T cells in localized non-small cell lung cancer. Repertoires were generated with immunoSEQ multiplex PCR, while TCRdb's copy carries only in-frame clones and drops some. The sample gives around 140,000 clones, about 90% of which show up once; 1.5% to 2% is in the top ten. Sequencing used peripheral blood, obtained before any cancer treatment. All receptors derive from a female donor aged 60 or older with stage I lung adenocarcinoma.

This chain uses TRBV27 with TRBJ1-5, with D perhaps TRBD1 (5 bases). CDR1 is MNHEY and CDR2 is SMNVEV in the germline V gene (reference sequence). The V end was cut by 5 bases, the J end by 3 bases, with 14 bases between. The CDR3 has 15 amino acids. CDR3 in amino acids: CASSPIGGINQPQHF. The CDR3 nucleotides read TGTGCCAGCAGTCCAATCGGGGGTATCAATCAGCCCCAGCATTTT.

The rearrangement links TRBV7-2 to TRBJ1-1, with D maybe TRBD1 (5 bases). The CDR3 consists of 15 residues. The V and J ends lost 5 bases and 5 bases respectively, with 18 bases between them. Germline loops: CDR1 SGHTA, CDR2 FQGNSA. The DNA of the CDR3 is TGTGCCAGCAGCGCCCTCTGGGGGGTAGGGACTGAAGCTTTCTTT. This encodes CASSALWGVGTEAFF. The whole variable domain, filled in from reference TRBV7-2 and TRBJ1-1, reads GAGVSQSPSNKVTEKGKDVELRCDPISGHTALYWYRQSLGQGLEFLIYFQGNSAPDKSGLPSDRFSAERTGGSVSTLTIQRTQQEDSAVYLCASSALWGVGTEAFFGQGTRLTVV.

V usage is TRBV5-8 and J usage is TRBJ1-5; D is uncertain. The CDR3 length is 14 residues. Trimming stripped 0 bases from V and 7 bases from J, with 11 bases between. Germline CDR1 SGHTS, CDR2 YDEGEE. The CDR3 loop reads CASSLGWVGQPQHF. DNA of the CDR3: TGTGCCAGCAGCTTGGGTTGGGTAGGGCAGCCCCAGCATTTT.

As DNA, the CDR3 is TGTGCCAGCACCTCCGGAGACAGTAGCAATCAGCCCCAGCATTTT. Protein sequence: CASTSGDSSNQPQHF. The chain uses TRBV2 and TRBJ1-5, with D possibly TRBD1 on 5 matching bases. CDR1 is SNHLY, CDR2 FYNNEI, per germline. The CDR3 sequence is 15 residues long. Trimming shortened V by 7 bases and J by 0 bases, and 13 bases separated the two germline ends.

Details on this clone: Other nucleotide sequences from this sample produce the same CDR3. This chain joins TRBV5-1 and TRBJ1-1, with D perhaps TRBD1 (6 bases). V dropped 0 bases and J dropped 1 base, with 10 bases sitting between them. This CDR3 contains 15 residues. Per the germline V gene, CDR1 is SGHRS and CDR2 is YFSETQ. For the CDR3, the DNA is TGCGCCAGCAGCTTGGCACAGGGCGCGAACACTGAAGCTTTCTTT. Its protein is CASSLAQGANTEAFF. The whole variable domain, filled in from reference TRBV5-1 and TRBJ1-1, reads KAGVTQTPRYLIKTRGQQVTLSCSPISGHRSVSWYQQTPGQGLQFLFEYFSETQRNKGNFPGRFSGRQFSNSRSEMNVSTLELGDSALYLCASSLAQGANTEAFFGQGTRLTVV.

V and J are TRBV7-2 and TRBJ2-7; 8 positions agree with TRBD1. Unmatched junction bases numbered 11, after V lost 5 bases and J lost 2 bases. CDR3 size: 16 residues. Per the germline V gene, CDR1 is SGHTA and CDR2 is FQGNSA. This CDR3 reads CASSPYPGQEAYEQYF. The DNA for the CDR3 is TGTGCCAGCAGCCCTTATCCGGGACAGGAGGCCTACGAGCAGTACTTC.

This clone was detected only once. The chain uses TRBV30 and TRBJ1-4; unclear D gene. V was shortened by 0 bases and J by 9 bases, with 5 bases between the two germline ends. The CDR3 runs to 11 residues. Germline CDR1 is GTSNPN and CDR2 is SVGIG (reference sequence). CDR3 protein: CAWSVRQKLFF. The CDR3 nucleotides are TGTGCCTGGAGTGTACGTCAAAAACTGTTTTTT. Filled out from reference TRBV30 and TRBJ1-4, the complete variable domain reads SQTIHQWPATLVQPVGSPLSLECTVEGTSNPNLYWYRQAAGRGLQLLFYSVGIGQISSEVPQNLSASRPQDRQFILSSKKLLLSDSGFYLCAWSVRQKLFFGSGTQLSVL.

This clone was detected only once. CDR3 bases: TGTGCCAGCAGCATGGGAGCGAGGGACGAGCAGTACTTC. Translating it yields CASSMGARDEQYF. J is TRBJ2-7 and V is TRBV7-9; the D gene is possibly TRBD2 (5 bases). Between the trimmed V and J ends, which lost 5 bases and 5 bases, there was a span of 13 bases. The CDR3 spans 13 residues. Per the germline V gene, CDR1 is SEHNR and CDR2 is FQNEAQ (reference sequence). Based on the CDR3 plus reference TRBV7-9 and TRBJ2-7, the full variable domain is DTGVSQNPRHKITKRGQNVTFRCDPISEHNRLYWYRQTLGQGPEFLTYFQNEAQLEKSRLLSDRFSAERPKGSFSTLEIQRTEQGDSAMYLCASSMGARDEQYFGPGTRLTVT.

The V gene is TRBV7-3, the J gene TRBJ2-2, with TRBD2 matching 7 bases. Germline-derived CDR1 and CDR2 are SGHTA and FQGTGA. This CDR3 region has 17 residues. Losses at the gene ends were 2 bases for V and 3 bases for J; bases not matched to a gene: 9. CDR3 protein: CASSLFPRELDTGELFF. DNA for the CDR3: TGTGCCAGCAGCTTATTCCCGCGGGAGCTCGACACCGGGGAGCTGTTTTTT.

This rearrangement joins TRBV2 to TRBJ2-5; no clear D gene. The J call may not be correct, given that the DNA end is closer to TRBJ2-7. The CDR3 totals 12 residues. From germline, CDR1 is SNHLY and CDR2 FYNNEI. In nucleotides, the CDR3 is TGTGCCAGCAGTGAGGTCTCCTACGAGCAGTACTTC. Amino acid sequence: CASSEVSYEQYF.

The rearrangement uses TRBV7-3 and TRBJ2-5; D is tentatively TRBD1 or TRBD2 (6 bases each). CDR1 is SGHTA, CDR2 FQGTGA, per germline. This CDR3 is 14 amino acids long. V was clipped by 3 bases and J by 5 bases, with 13 bases between them. CDR3 nucleotides: TGTGCCAGCAGCTTTGGGGGGCGCTTTGAGACCCAGTACTTC. Its protein product is CASSFGGRFETQYF.

This sequence joins TRBV6-5 and TRBJ1-5, with a weak D call TRBD1 (5 bases). V was pared by 2 bases and J by 1 base, with 9 bases between. Germline values: CDR1 MNHEY, CDR2 SVGAGI. The CDR3 has 15 residues. CDR3: CASSYTRDSNQPQHF. Written as DNA, the CDR3 is TGTGCCAGCAGTTACACCCGGGACAGCAATCAGCCCCAGCATTTT.

This clone came up once. The chain combines TRBV10-2 with TRBJ2-7, with TRBD2 matching over 12 bases. The germline CDR1 and CDR2 sequences are WSHSY and SAAADI. This CDR3 is built from 17 residues. V trimming: 6 bases; J trimming: 6 bases; junction bases outside the gene matches: 15. CDR3 DNA: TGCGCCAGCAGACTCACTAGCGGGAGGCTACTTCCAGGCGAGCAGTACTTC. It is translated as CASRLTSGRLLPGEQYF.

CDR3 coding DNA: TGCGCCAGCAGTCCCTCTAGAGCAGATACGCAGTATTTT. Its protein product is CASSPSRADTQYF. The chain joins TRBV5-1 to TRBJ2-3; D is uncertain. The germline gives CDR1 SGHRS, CDR2 YFSETQ. The length of the CDR3 is 13 residues. V was cut by 5 bases and J by 4 bases, with 11 bases left in between.

The chain joins TRBV5-1 to TRBJ2-1; D gene uncertain. CDR3 length equals 13 residues. Germline CDR1 is SGHRS and CDR2 is YFSETQ. Trimming left V 1 base short and J 3 bases short, with 5 bases between. CDR3 DNA: TGCGCCAGCAGCTTGTCCGGCTACAATGAGCAGTTCTTC. Translation gives CASSLSGYNEQFF.

This rearrangement joins TRBV5-6 to TRBJ2-1; 16 bases are a match to TRBD2. The CDR3 consists of 18 residues. CDR1 SGHDT and CDR2 YYEEEE come from the germline V gene. V lost 2 bases to trimming and J lost 6 bases; unmatched junction nucleotides: 8. DNA of the CDR3: TGTGCCAGCAGCTTCGGGGGAGGGACTAGCGGGAGGGCCAATGAGCAGTTCTTC. This translates into CASSFGGGTSGRANEQFF. The entire variable domain, with the rest obtained from reference TRBV5-6 and TRBJ2-1, is as follows: DAGVTQSPTHLIKTRGQQVTLRCSPKSGHDTVSWYQQALGQGPQFIFQYYEEEERQRGNFPDRFSGHQFPNYSSELNVNALLLGDSALYLCASSFGGGTSGRANEQFFGPGTRLTVL.

The gene calls are TRBV5-1 and TRBJ2-7, with D perhaps TRBD2 (6 bases). Germline V gene sequence: CDR1 SGHRS, CDR2 YFSETQ. The CDR3 is 14 residues long. The V and J ends lost 3 bases and 5 bases respectively, with 15 bases between them. The CDR3 spells CASSYTGADDEQYF. In DNA, the CDR3 is TGCGCCAGCAGCTATACGGGAGCGGACGACGAGCAGTACTTC.

The rearrangement links TRBV2 to TRBJ1-5; no clear D. Germline V gene sequence: CDR1 SNHLY, CDR2 FYNNEI. This CDR3 has 13 residues. The V end was cut by 5 bases, the J end by 0 bases, with 5 bases between. CDR3 loop: CASSKYSNQPQHF. The CDR3 nucleotides are TGTGCCAGCAGTAAATATAGCAATCAGCCCCAGCATTTT.